The next 19 T cell receptor beta chains were all read from a single sample in a study of cytomegalovirus exposure and HLA in healthy donors. A multiplex PCR was run with 60 Vbeta primers and 13 Jbeta primers. Method: immunoSEQ multiplex PCR; TCRdb's copy keeps in-frame clones and lacks some. The table records some 150,000 clones, about 80% of them present only once. Sequenced: PBMCs. All receptors come from a man aged 18 to 29 in good health and CMV-seropositive.

The gene calls are TRBV27 and TRBJ1-2; D call uncertain. V lost 3 bases to trimming and J lost 1 base, with 9 bases between them. The germline V gene has CDR1 MNHEY and CDR2 SMNVEV (reference sequence). The CDR3 consists of 14 residues. The CDR3 region is CASSFSGYNYGYTF. Written as DNA, the CDR3 is TGTGCCAGCAGTTTTTCCGGGTATAACTATGGCTACACCTTC.

This sequence joins TRBV9 and TRBJ2-5; TRBD1 might be the D (5 bases). Germline V gene data show CDR1 as SGDLS and CDR2 as YYNGEE. V was cut by 1 base and J by 2 bases, with 9 bases left in between. The CDR3 totals 14 residues. CDR3 protein: CASSVIDRQETQYF. CDR3 nucleotide sequence: TGTGCCAGCAGCGTAATTGACAGACAAGAGACCCAGTACTTC.

CDR3 amino acids: CASRLTGTDGYTF. CDR3 sequence (DNA): TGTGCCAGCAGGCTGACAGGGACGGATGGCTACACCTTC. The chain carries TRBV28 and TRBJ1-2; 7 bases are a match to TRBD1. CDR1 and CDR2 (germline): MDHEN, SYDVKM. The CDR3 has 13 residues. Unmatched junction bases numbered 7, after V lost 6 bases and J lost 6 bases.

This rearrangement joins TRBV14 to TRBJ2-7; the D gene is possibly TRBD2 (6 bases). CDR1 and CDR2 from the germline V gene are SGHDN and FVKESK. The CDR3 covers 15 residues. Trimming took off 5 bases at V and 0 bases at J, with 14 bases between the two ends. CDR3 coding DNA: TGTGCCAGCAGCTTTGGAGGGGCGATCTCCTACGAGCAGTACTTC. Translation: CASSFGGAISYEQYF.

This clone came up a few times. CDR3 nucleotides: TGCGCCAGCAGCCAAGATTGGGGACAGGGGTACAATGAGCAGTTCTTC. Protein: CASSQDWGQGYNEQFF. The rearrangement links TRBV4-3 to TRBJ2-1, with 10 bases identical to TRBD1. With 0 bases clipped from V and 4 bases from J, the junction kept 3 bases outside the gene matches. Germline CDR1 is LGHNA and CDR2 is YSLEER. CDR3 length: 16 residues.

The chain has TRBV4-1 and TRBJ2-7; D perhaps matches TRBD2 (5 bases). This CDR3 is 15 amino acids long. Germline assignment: CDR1 MGHRA and CDR2 YSYEKL. V shed 1 base and J shed 5 bases, with 15 bases lying between them. The DNA for the CDR3 is TGCGCCAGCAGCCAAGGGGTCCGACTATCCGACGAGCAGTACTTC. Translated: CASSQGVRLSDEQYF.

This chain joins TRBV4-1 and TRBJ1-1; D gene ambiguous. Per the germline V gene, CDR1 is MGHRA and CDR2 is YSYEKL. The CDR3 contains 14 residues. Trimming pared 0 bases from V and 8 bases from J, leaving 13 bases between. CDR3 region: CASSQDGRGIEAFF. As DNA, the CDR3 is TGCGCCAGCAGCCAAGATGGTCGCGGTATAGAAGCTTTCTTT.

The chain joins TRBV27 to TRBJ1-1, with D hard to call. The CDR3 consists of 13 residues. The germline V gene has CDR1 MNHEY and CDR2 SMNVEV (reference sequence). V lost 3 bases and J 2 bases, leaving 7 bases between the germline ends. The CDR3 coding sequence is TGTGCCAGCAGTTTGGCCAGTAACACTGAAGCTTTCTTT. Its protein is CASSLASNTEAFF.

This clone was seen more than once but under ten times. DNA for the CDR3: TGTGCCAGCAGCCAGCTTGGGCGACAGGCCAAGGGCTACACCTTC. This encodes CASSQLGRQAKGYTF. The V and J genes are TRBV4-2 and TRBJ1-2, with D tentatively TRBD1 (6 bases). CDR1 LGHNA and CDR2 YNFKEQ come from the germline V gene. Trimming removed 3 bases from V and 8 bases from J, with 19 bases in between. CDR3 length: 15 amino acids.

This clone was seen only a few times. The chain combines TRBV11-3 with TRBJ2-7; 10 bases agree with TRBD2. The CDR3 has 14 amino acids. Trimming cost V 5 bases and J 4 bases; bases outside gene matches: 5. Germline loops: CDR1 SGHNT, CDR2 YENEEA. The CDR3 coding sequence is TGTGCCAGCAGCCTAGCGGGGGATGAGTACGAGCAGTACTTC. Its translation: CASSLAGDEYEQYF.

This chain links TRBV10-2 with TRBJ2-3; 13 bases map to TRBD2. V was pared by 6 bases and J by 4 bases, with 13 bases of the junction left unmatched. The CDR3 runs to 18 residues. The germline gives CDR1 WSHSY, CDR2 SAAADI. In DNA form, the CDR3 reads TGCGCCAGCAGCCAAAATACCGGGACTAGCGGGGCCGCAGATACGCAGTATTTT. Its translation: CASSQNTGTSGAADTQYF.

The chain employs TRBV5-1 and TRBJ2-2, with 9 positions matching TRBD1. CDR1 and CDR2 (germline): SGHRS, YFSETQ. The CDR3 contains 16 residues. The trim removed 4 bases at V and 4 bases at J, leaving 8 bases unmatched. Written as DNA, the CDR3 is TGCGCCAGCAGCGCCACAGGGGGCGGTGCCACCGGGGAGCTGTTTTTT. This translates into CASSATGGGATGELFF.

The chain employs TRBV7-2 and TRBJ2-1, with D uncertain. The V gene lost 2 bases and the J gene lost 10 bases, with 9 bases spanning the gap. Germline V CDR1 and CDR2: SGHTA, FQGNSA. The CDR3 consists of 12 residues. The CDR3 reads CASSLPSREQFF. The CDR3, as DNA: TGTGCCAGCAGCTTACCTTCTCGGGAGCAGTTCTTC.

The chain uses TRBV6-5 and TRBJ1-6; D is uncertain. The CDR3 sequence is 12 residues long. CDR1 and CDR2 from the germline V gene are MNHEY and SVGAGI. V lost 8 bases and J 7 bases, leaving 9 bases between the germline ends. CDR3 bases: TGTGCCAGCTGGGGAGGGAATTCACCCCTCCACTTT. Protein product: CASWGGNSPLHF.

The rearrangement joins TRBV5-8 to TRBJ2-3, with TRBD1 identical over 7 bases. The V segment lost 4 bases and the J segment 4 bases; nucleotides outside the gene matches: 9. Per the germline V gene, CDR1 is SGHTS and CDR2 is YDEGEE. This CDR3 spans 15 amino acids. Here the CDR3 reads CASSKTFQGADTQYF. The CDR3 DNA sequence: TGTGCCAGCAGCAAAACTTTCCAGGGGGCAGATACGCAGTATTTT.

The gene calls are TRBV28 and TRBJ1-5; 8 positions agree with TRBD1. V gave up 10 bases and J gave up 9 bases; unmatched junction bases: 14. The CDR3 is made up of 14 amino acids. CDR1 is MDHEN, CDR2 SYDVKM, per germline. The CDR3, as DNA: TGTGCCATACGGGACAGGTACCAATCAGGGCCCCAGCATTTT. It translates to CAIRDRYQSGPQHF.

J is TRBJ2-1 and V is TRBV4-3, with D unclear. Germline CDR1 reads LGHNA; CDR2 reads YSLEER. Deletions cut 1 base from V and 3 bases from J, with 7 bases between. This CDR3 spans 14 amino acids. Written as DNA, the CDR3 is TGCGCCAGCAGCCAAGTAGCCAACTACAATGAGCAGTTCTTC. This sequence encodes CASSQVANYNEQFF.

This chain uses TRBV4-3 with TRBJ1-3, with 7 bases that match TRBD1. Trimming at V came to 2 bases and at J to 3 bases, leaving 16 bases not matched to a gene. Germline V gives CDR1 LGHNA, CDR2 YSLEER. The CDR3 contains 19 residues. Written as DNA, the CDR3 is TGCGCCAGCAGCCAATTTTACCGCAGCAGGGGGGCGGGTGGAAACACCATATATTTT. As protein: CASSQFYRSRGAGGNTIYF.

The V gene is TRBV2, the J gene TRBJ2-5, with 9 bases lining up with TRBD1. The CDR3 is made up of 13 amino acids. The trim removed 4 bases at V and 5 bases at J, leaving 2 bases unmatched. CDR1 is SNHLY and CDR2 is FYNNEI in the germline V gene. Here the CDR3 reads CASSGDRVETQYF. CDR3 sequence (DNA): TGTGCCAGCAGTGGGGACAGGGTGGAGACCCAGTACTTC.